Included here is one T cell receptor (beta chain) sequence, with context. Its specificity is not known. This sample stems from a study of OX40 agonist ivuxolimab in advanced cancers. In the study overall: Three patients got partial responses; one had hepatocellular carcinoma and two had cutaneous melanoma.

Whole-study results and caveats: Expanded clones were, on average, more numerous among CD8+ T cells than CD4+.

TCRdb's copy holds only in-frame clones and misses some; the assay was immunoSEQ multiplex PCR. Altogether approximately 30,000 clones are present, 70% to 80% being singletons, with the ten largest covering about 30%. This TCR was recovered from an adult with an advanced solid tumor such as melanoma, head and neck, liver or kidney cancer. The input for sequencing was CD4+ or CD8+ T cells sorted from blood, taken in a trial of the OX40 agonist ivuxolimab.

The chain's CDR3 is CASSWRGSLTTTYGYTF. The CDR3 bases are TGCGCCAGCAGTTGGAGAGGGAGTCTAACCACTACCTATGGCTACACCTTC. The chain employs TRBV5-1 and TRBJ1-2, with D unresolved. This CDR3 has 17 amino acids. Germline V CDR1 and CDR2: SGHRS, YFSETQ. Trimming took off 5 bases at V and 4 bases at J, with 24 bases between the two ends. Full variable domain (remainder filled in from reference TRBV5-1 and TRBJ1-2): KAGVTQTPRYLIKTRGQQVTLSCSPISGHRSVSWYQQTPGQGLQFLFEYFSETQRNKGNFPGRFSGRQFSNSRSEMNVSTLELGDSALYLCASSWRGSLTTTYGYTFGSGTRLTVV.